A single sample is the source of the 7 T cell receptor beta chains below, sequenced in a study of CD8 T cells in ankylosing spondylitis. Findings of the study overall: What seemed typical of ankylosing spondylitis blood was a TCR beta motif built from several highly homologous variants.

TCRdb itself ran the 5' RACE reads through MiXCR, one entry per CDR3 protein. The sample carries around 540,000 distinct CDR3 sequences, 12% recorded once. These receptors have no known antigen. Sequenced sample: blood, either unsorted or a sorted T cell fraction (not recorded which). These receptors originate from a male donor with ankylosing spondylitis.

This clonotype showed up just a few times. J is TRBJ2-7 and V is TRBV19, with 8 nucleotides matching TRBD1. This CDR3 is built from 14 residues. The V and J ends lost 4 bases and 3 bases, in that order; junction bases with no gene match: 5. Germline loops: CDR1 LNHDA, CDR2 SQIVND (reference sequence). DNA of the CDR3: TGTGCCAGTAGTACTCGGACAGGGAACTACGAGCAGTACTTC. Amino acid sequence: CASSTRTGNYEQYF.

The gene calls are TRBV24-1 and TRBJ2-5, with D possibly matching TRBD1 (6 bases). Germline V gene data show CDR1 as KGHDR and CDR2 as SFDVKD. The CDR3 contains 15 residues. The ends were cut back, 2 bases at V and 5 bases at J, with 14 bases in the middle. The CDR3 sequence: CATSDSTGRLETQYF. DNA of the CDR3: TGTGCCACCAGTGATTCTACAGGGCGGTTGGAGACCCAGTACTTC.

The V gene is TRBV7-8, the J gene TRBJ2-3, with TRBD2 identical over 11 bases. V trimming: 7 bases; J trimming: 6 bases; junction bases outside the gene matches: 12. The germline V gene has CDR1 SGHVS and CDR2 FQNEAQ. The CDR3 consists of 16 residues. The CDR3 DNA reads TGTGCCAGCACCTCTTGGACTAGCGGGCCTGGGGATACGCAGTATTTT. This translates into CASTSWTSGPGDTQYF.

This clonotype was seen ten or more times. This rearrangement joins TRBV7-8 to TRBJ2-7; 7 nucleotides align to TRBD2. J lost 1 base, V lost 8 bases, and 5 bases had no gene match. This CDR3 spans 13 amino acids. CDR1 and CDR2 (germline): SGHVS, FQNEAQ. The CDR3 loop is CASDSGLSYEQYF. CDR3 nucleotide sequence: TGTGCCAGCGATAGCGGGTTATCCTACGAGCAGTACTTC.

This CDR3 is CASSVGGVVQGSIGFGNTIYF. CDR3 sequence (DNA): TGTGCCAGCAGCGTAGGGGGAGTCGTGCAGGGGAGCATAGGGTTTGGAAACACCATATATTTT. This chain links TRBV9 with TRBJ1-3, with D possibly being TRBD1 (6 bases). V lost 0 bases, J lost 3 bases, and 28 bases lay in between. This CDR3 has 21 amino acids. The germline V gene has CDR1 SGDLS and CDR2 YYNGEE.

This clonotype was counted many times. V is TRBV12-3 or TRBV12-4 and J is TRBJ1-2; D is unclear. V lost 6 bases, J lost 0 bases, and 5 bases lay in between. The CDR3 covers 12 residues. The CDR3 nucleotides are TGTGCCAGCAGCCCCGCTAACTATGGCTACACCTTC. It translates to CASSPANYGYTF.

The chain employs TRBV16 and TRBJ2-7, with no clear D. Per the germline V gene, CDR1 is KGHSY and CDR2 is FQNENV. The CDR3 covers 14 residues. The V and J ends lost 2 bases and 6 bases respectively, with 14 bases between them. The CDR3 DNA follows: TGTGCCAGCAGCCAACTGGGCCCATCGGGCGAGCAGTACTTC. Amino acids: CASSQLGPSGEQYF.